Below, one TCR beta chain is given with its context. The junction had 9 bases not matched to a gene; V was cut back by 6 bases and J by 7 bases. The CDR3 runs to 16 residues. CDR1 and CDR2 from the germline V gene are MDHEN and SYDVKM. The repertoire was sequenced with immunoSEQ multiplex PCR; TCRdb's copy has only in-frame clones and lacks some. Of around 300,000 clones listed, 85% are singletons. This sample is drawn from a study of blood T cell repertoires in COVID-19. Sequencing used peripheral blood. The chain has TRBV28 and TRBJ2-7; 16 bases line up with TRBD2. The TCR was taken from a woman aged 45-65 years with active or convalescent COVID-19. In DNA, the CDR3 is TGTGCCAGCAGCCCGGGACTAGCGGGAGGGCCGGAAGAGCAGTACTTC. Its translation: CASSPGLAGGPEEQYF.